Listed below are T cell receptor beta chains from one sample, sequenced in a study of CD8 T cells in Susac syndrome. TCRdb processed the immunoSEQ multiplex PCR reads anew with MiXCR; each CDR3 protein has one entry. The sample carries around 80,000 distinct CDR3 sequences, around 93% recorded once. The sequenced sample consisted of CD8+ T cells from PBMCs. Every receptor here comes from a human donor with Susac syndrome. Both conserved end residues are part of each CDR3. The order of the fields is V gene, clone size, J gene, D gene, CDR3 protein, CDR3 DNA. A D gene is named only where the DNA matches it firmly. For some rows the clone size is stated as once, few or many, or as a class when expanded; others skip it.

V gene: TRBV20-1
clone size: -
J gene: TRBJ2-7
D gene: -
CDR3 protein: CSARSQQGASYEQYF
CDR3 DNA: TGCAGTGCTAGGAGCCAACAGGGAGCCTCCTACGAGCAGTACTTC

V gene: TRBV27
clone size: -
J gene: TRBJ2-1
D gene: -
CDR3 protein: CASSPLGGRGVANEQFF
CDR3 DNA: TGTGCCAGCAGTCCCTTGGGGGGCCGGGGGGTGGCCAATGAGCAGTTCTTC

V gene: TRBV4-3
clone size: once
J gene: TRBJ2-1
D gene: -
CDR3 protein: CASSQDYNEQFF
CDR3 DNA: TGCGCCAGCAGCCAAGATTACAATGAGCAGTTCTTC

V gene: TRBV25-1
clone size: -
J gene: TRBJ2-3
D gene: -
CDR3 protein: CASSEGGGGSYSTDTQYF
CDR3 DNA: TGTGCCAGCAGTGAGGGCGGGGGCGGATCCTATAGCACAGATACGCAGTATTTT

V gene: TRBV18
clone size: -
J gene: TRBJ2-5
D gene: TRBD1
CDR3 protein: CASSTTGQGIETQYF
CDR3 DNA: TGTGCCAGCTCAACCACTGGACAGGGTATCGAGACCCAGTACTTC

V gene: TRBV29-1
clone size: -
J gene: TRBJ2-7
D gene: TRBD2
CDR3 protein: CSVESGRDKPYEQYF
CDR3 DNA: TGCAGCGTTGAGAGCGGGAGGGACAAACCCTACGAGCAGTACTTC

V gene: TRBV20-1
clone size: -
J gene: TRBJ2-3
D gene: TRBD2
CDR3 protein: CSASSGTSFSTDTQYF
CDR3 DNA: TGCAGTGCTAGCTCCGGGACTAGCTTTAGCACAGATACGCAGTATTTT

V gene: TRBV19
clone size: -
J gene: TRBJ2-3
D gene: -
CDR3 protein: CASTTGSGSTDTQYF
CDR3 DNA: TGTGCCAGCACTACAGGGTCGGGAAGCACAGATACGCAGTATTTT

V gene: TRBV7-2
clone size: -
J gene: TRBJ2-7
D gene: TRBD1
CDR3 protein: CASSSDRGLGEQYF
CDR3 DNA: TGTGCCAGCAGCTCGGACAGGGGGCTTGGCGAGCAGTACTTC

V gene: TRBV5-1
clone size: -
J gene: TRBJ1-4
D gene: TRBD1
CDR3 protein: CASSSTGTGGPNEKLFF
CDR3 DNA: TGCGCCAGCAGCTCGACCGGGACAGGGGGGCCTAATGAAAAACTGTTTTTT

V gene: TRBV15
clone size: -
J gene: TRBJ1-1
D gene: -
CDR3 protein: CATSRERGRPNTEAFF
CDR3 DNA: TGTGCCACCAGCAGAGAACGCGGACGGCCAAACACTGAAGCTTTCTTT

V gene: TRBV20-1
clone size: -
J gene: TRBJ1-2
D gene: TRBD1
CDR3 protein: CSASSGQRHGYTF
CDR3 DNA: TGCAGTGCTAGTTCGGGACAGAGGCATGGCTACACCTTC

V gene: TRBV4-2
clone size: -
J gene: TRBJ2-1
D gene: TRBD2
CDR3 protein: CASSPGLAGQAYNEQFF
CDR3 DNA: TGTGCCAGCAGCCCGGGACTAGCGGGGCAAGCCTACAATGAGCAGTTCTTC

V gene: TRBV9
clone size: -
J gene: TRBJ1-4
D gene: -
CDR3 protein: CASSVAEGLTNEKLFF
CDR3 DNA: TGTGCCAGCAGCGTAGCCGAGGGATTAACTAATGAAAAACTGTTTTTT

V gene: TRBV12-3/TRBV12-4
clone size: -
J gene: TRBJ1-1
D gene: -
CDR3 protein: CASSSLAITGKEDTEAFF
CDR3 DNA: TGTGCCAGCAGTTCCCTTGCAATCACAGGGAAGGAGGATACTGAAGCTTTCTTT

V gene: TRBV10-1
clone size: once
J gene: TRBJ2-5
D gene: TRBD2
CDR3 protein: CASKGEGQETQYF
CDR3 DNA: TGCGCCAGCAAAGGGGAGGGCCAAGAGACCCAGTACTTC

V gene: TRBV20-1
clone size: -
J gene: TRBJ1-2
D gene: -
CDR3 protein: CSASQDWDGFYGYTF
CDR3 DNA: TGCAGTGCTAGCCAGGATTGGGACGGCTTCTATGGCTACACCTTC

V gene: TRBV6-5
clone size: -
J gene: TRBJ2-2
D gene: -
CDR3 protein: CASSWLMNTGELFF
CDR3 DNA: TGTGCCAGCAGTTGGCTCATGAACACCGGGGAGCTGTTTTTT

V gene: TRBV6-1
clone size: -
J gene: TRBJ2-1
D gene: TRBD2
CDR3 protein: CASSGPGTSAYNEQFF
CDR3 DNA: TGTGCCAGCAGTGGCCCCGGGACTAGCGCGTACAATGAGCAGTTCTTC

V gene: TRBV7-6
clone size: -
J gene: TRBJ2-1
D gene: TRBD1
CDR3 protein: CASSWTGGRSYNEQFF
CDR3 DNA: TGTGCCAGCAGCTGGACAGGGGGACGCTCCTACAATGAGCAGTTCTTC

V gene: TRBV27
clone size: -
J gene: TRBJ1-5
D gene: TRBD1
CDR3 protein: CASSLSLTGGGQPQHF
CDR3 DNA: TGTGCCAGCAGTTTATCGTTGACAGGGGGTGGGCAGCCCCAGCATTTT

V gene: TRBV7-2
clone size: -
J gene: TRBJ1-2
D gene: -
CDR3 protein: CASSLVGSNYGYTF
CDR3 DNA: TGTGCCAGCAGCTTAGTTGGTTCTAACTATGGCTACACCTTC

V gene: TRBV12-3/TRBV12-4
clone size: -
J gene: TRBJ1-2
D gene: TRBD1
CDR3 protein: CASSLGRGGGYTF
CDR3 DNA: TGTGCCAGCAGTTTGGGCAGGGGGGGCGGCTACACCTTC

V gene: TRBV20-1
clone size: -
J gene: TRBJ1-1
D gene: -
CDR3 protein: CSARKVRERTEAFF
CDR3 DNA: TGCAGTGCTAGAAAGGTCAGGGAGCGCACTGAAGCTTTCTTT

V gene: TRBV7-2
clone size: -
J gene: TRBJ2-3
D gene: -
CDR3 protein: CASSLSLGLTDTQYF
CDR3 DNA: TGTGCCAGCAGCTTATCCCTAGGGCTCACAGATACGCAGTATTTT

V gene: TRBV19
clone size: once
J gene: TRBJ2-5
D gene: TRBD2
CDR3 protein: CASSMGPGGEETQYF
CDR3 DNA: TGTGCCAGTAGTATGGGGCCCGGGGGGGAAGAGACCCAGTACTTC

V gene: TRBV28
clone size: -
J gene: TRBJ1-1
D gene: TRBD1
CDR3 protein: CASRHPPDRVGYTNTEAFF
CDR3 DNA: TGTGCCAGCAGGCACCCCCCGGACAGGGTAGGTTATACAAACACTGAAGCTTTCTTT

V gene: TRBV7-8
clone size: -
J gene: TRBJ1-2
D gene: -
CDR3 protein: CASSSRGSYGYTF
CDR3 DNA: TGTGCCAGCAGCTCAAGAGGGAGCTATGGCTACACCTTC

V gene: TRBV6-5
clone size: -
J gene: TRBJ2-7
D gene: TRBD1
CDR3 protein: CASSLSAWDRVYEQYF
CDR3 DNA: TGTGCCAGCAGTTTGTCCGCCTGGGACAGGGTCTACGAGCAGTACTTC

V gene: TRBV12-3/TRBV12-4
clone size: -
J gene: TRBJ2-3
D gene: TRBD2
CDR3 protein: CASSLLGRGTDTQYF
CDR3 DNA: TGTGCCAGCAGTTTGTTGGGGAGGGGTACAGATACGCAGTATTTT

V gene: TRBV6-6
clone size: -
J gene: TRBJ1-3
D gene: -
CDR3 protein: CASRNDGSSGNTIYF
CDR3 DNA: TGTGCCAGCAGGAACGACGGGAGCTCTGGAAACACCATATATTTT

V gene: TRBV5-1
clone size: -
J gene: TRBJ2-3
D gene: -
CDR3 protein: CATHFGSSTDTQYF
CDR3 DNA: TGCGCCACCCACTTTGGGAGTAGCACAGATACGCAGTATTTT

V gene: TRBV6-5
clone size: -
J gene: TRBJ2-7
D gene: TRBD2
CDR3 protein: CASRLAGASEEQYF
CDR3 DNA: TGTGCCAGCAGGCTAGCGGGAGCGTCGGAGGAGCAGTACTTC

V gene: TRBV29-1
clone size: -
J gene: TRBJ2-3
D gene: TRBD1
CDR3 protein: CSADPGGGTYF
CDR3 DNA: TGCAGCGCTGATCCAGGGGGCGGAACGTATTTT

V gene: TRBV2
clone size: -
J gene: TRBJ2-1
D gene: TRBD1
CDR3 protein: CASSEGTGMGNEQFF
CDR3 DNA: TGTGCCAGCAGTGAAGGGACAGGGATGGGGAATGAGCAGTTCTTC

V gene: TRBV29-1
clone size: -
J gene: TRBJ1-1
D gene: TRBD1
CDR3 protein: CSVEDLAGGGVAAFF
CDR3 DNA: TGCAGCGTTGAAGACCTGGCAGGGGGAGGGGTCGCGGCTTTCTTT

V gene: TRBV30
clone size: -
J gene: TRBJ1-4
D gene: -
CDR3 protein: CAWSMGDREKLFF
CDR3 DNA: TGTGCCTGGAGTATGGGGGATCGGGAAAAACTGTTTTTT

V gene: TRBV29-1
clone size: -
J gene: TRBJ1-2
D gene: TRBD1
CDR3 protein: CSVGGQIYGYTF
CDR3 DNA: TGCAGCGTTGGGGGACAGATCTATGGCTACACCTTC

V gene: TRBV11-2
clone size: -
J gene: TRBJ2-7
D gene: -
CDR3 protein: CASSPGGSSYEQYF
CDR3 DNA: TGTGCCAGCAGCCCCGGGGGAAGCTCCTACGAGCAGTACTTC

V gene: TRBV12-3/TRBV12-4
clone size: -
J gene: TRBJ1-2
D gene: -
CDR3 protein: CASSARTLNYGYTF
CDR3 DNA: TGTGCCAGCAGTGCGCGGACTTTGAACTATGGCTACACCTTC

V gene: TRBV27
clone size: -
J gene: TRBJ1-4
D gene: -
CDR3 protein: CASSLSRGKELFF
CDR3 DNA: TGTGCCAGCAGTTTATCAAGGGGGAAGGAACTGTTTTTT

V gene: TRBV21-1
clone size: -
J gene: TRBJ1-2
D gene: -
CDR3 protein: CASRINYGYTF
CDR3 DNA: TGTGCCAGCAGAATTAACTATGGCTACACCTTC

V gene: TRBV20-1
clone size: -
J gene: TRBJ2-3
D gene: -
CDR3 protein: CSAWIPDTQYF
CDR3 DNA: TGCAGTGCTTGGATCCCAGATACGCAGTATTTT

V gene: TRBV19
clone size: -
J gene: TRBJ2-2
D gene: -
CDR3 protein: CASSIVRGPGELFF
CDR3 DNA: TGTGCCAGTAGTATAGTCAGGGGACCCGGGGAGCTGTTTTTT

V gene: TRBV7-2
clone size: -
J gene: TRBJ1-5
D gene: -
CDR3 protein: CASSAWAHAGNQPQHF
CDR3 DNA: TGTGCCAGCAGCGCCTGGGCCCATGCGGGCAATCAGCCCCAGCATTTT

V gene: TRBV29-1
clone size: -
J gene: TRBJ2-7
D gene: TRBD1
CDR3 protein: CSVEGTGSSYEQYF
CDR3 DNA: TGCAGCGTTGAGGGGACAGGATCCTCCTACGAGCAGTACTTC

V gene: TRBV20-1
clone size: -
J gene: TRBJ1-5
D gene: -
CDR3 protein: CSAREGVWHQPQHF
CDR3 DNA: TGCAGTGCCCGAGAGGGGGTTTGGCATCAGCCCCAGCATTTT

V gene: TRBV5-5
clone size: -
J gene: TRBJ1-2
D gene: -
CDR3 protein: CASSSTGSDYYGYTF
CDR3 DNA: TGTGCCAGCAGCTCAACAGGGTCGGATTACTATGGCTACACCTTC

V gene: TRBV28
clone size: -
J gene: TRBJ2-3
D gene: TRBD2
CDR3 protein: CASSLLAGGHQTQYF
CDR3 DNA: TGTGCCAGCAGTCTACTAGCGGGCGGGCATCAGACGCAGTATTTT

V gene: TRBV4-2
clone size: -
J gene: TRBJ2-1
D gene: -
CDR3 protein: CASSQLGGLADTEQFF
CDR3 DNA: TGTGCCAGCAGCCAGCTGGGCGGGCTGGCCGACACTGAGCAGTTCTTC